This T cell receptor (beta chain) was sequenced in a study of CD8 T cells in Susac syndrome. The V and J ends lost 0 bases and 7 bases respectively, with 4 bases between them. This CDR3 spans 12 amino acids. Germline CDR1 is MNHEY and CDR2 is SVGEGT. Reverse transcription of about 0.5 to 1 ug RNA was carried out with random hexamers. MiXCR, applied by TCRdb to the immunoSEQ multiplex PCR reads, yields one record per CDR3 protein. The table records approximately 190,000 distinct CDR3 sequences, approximately 94% of them present only once. The chain links TRBV6-2 or TRBV6-3 to TRBJ2-1; D is undetermined. This receptor was identified in a human donor in good health. Material: CD4+ T cells from PBMCs. CDR3: CASSYSANEQFF. In DNA, the CDR3 is TGTGCCAGCAGTTACTCGGCTAATGAGCAGTTCTTC.